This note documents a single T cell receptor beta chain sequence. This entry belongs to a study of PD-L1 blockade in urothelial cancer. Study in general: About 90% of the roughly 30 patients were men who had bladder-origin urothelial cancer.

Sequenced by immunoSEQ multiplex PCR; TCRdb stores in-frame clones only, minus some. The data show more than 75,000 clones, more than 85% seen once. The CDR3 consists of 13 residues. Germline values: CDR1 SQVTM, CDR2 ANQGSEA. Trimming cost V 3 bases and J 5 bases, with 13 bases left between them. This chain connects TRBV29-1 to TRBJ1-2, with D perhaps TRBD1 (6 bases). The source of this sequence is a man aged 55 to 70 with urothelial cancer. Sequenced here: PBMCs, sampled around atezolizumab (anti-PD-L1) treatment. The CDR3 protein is CSVEGAGRYGYTF. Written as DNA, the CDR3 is TGCAGCGTTGAGGGGGCAGGGCGGTATGGCTACACCTTC.